A single sample gave rise to the 28 T cell receptor beta chains below, sequenced in a study of cytomegalovirus exposure and HLA in healthy donors. Use of 60 Vbeta and 13 Jbeta primers characterized the PCR. Assay: immunoSEQ multiplex PCR; the TCRdb copy retains only in-frame clones and omits some. Of about 120,000 clones listed, over 55% are singletons. Sequenced: PBMCs. These receptor sequences come from a man between 18 and 29 years old in good health and CMV-seropositive.

The rearrangement uses TRBV5-1 and TRBJ1-1; weak D call: TRBD1 (5 bases). Germline V gene lookup returns CDR1 SGHRS and CDR2 YFSETQ. The CDR3 consists of 16 residues. The V and J ends lost 4 bases and 5 bases respectively, with 21 bases between them. CDR3 amino acids: CASSRGGNKVRTEAFF. The CDR3 coding sequence is TGCGCCAGCAGCCGTGGGGGGAATAAGGTGAGGACTGAAGCTTTCTTT.

V usage is TRBV5-6 and J usage is TRBJ1-4; D remains ambiguous. Germline V CDR1 and CDR2: SGHDT, YYEEEE. This CDR3 has 15 amino acids. The V and J ends lost 4 bases and 5 bases respectively, with 15 bases between them. CDR3 DNA: TGTGCCAGCAGCCCTTTGGGAGGTACGAATGAAAAACTGTTTTTT. Translation: CASSPLGGTNEKLFF.

The chain uses TRBV5-4 and TRBJ2-3; the match to TRBD1 covers 8 bases. J was trimmed by 4 bases and V by 1 base; bases with no gene match: 8. The germline V gene has CDR1 SGHNT and CDR2 YYREEE (reference sequence). CDR3 length: 16 residues. In DNA form, the CDR3 reads TGTGCCAGCAGCTTGCTGTGGGACAGGAGGTCAGATACGCAGTATTTT. Translating gives CASSLLWDRRSDTQYF.

The chain uses TRBV27 and TRBJ1-5; 12 nucleotides agree with TRBD1. Trimming removed 5 bases from V and 7 bases from J; junction bases left unmatched: 6. Germline assignment: CDR1 MNHEY and CDR2 SMNVEV (reference sequence). The CDR3 covers 15 residues. CDR3 sequence (DNA): TGTGCCAGCAGTGCCGGGACAGGGGGCGAGCAGCCCCAGCATTTT. This codes for CASSAGTGGEQPQHF.

This clone was seen only once. This sequence joins TRBV5-1 and TRBJ2-1; D is perhaps TRBD1 (5 bases). The CDR3 length is 15 residues. The V and J ends lost 5 bases and 6 bases respectively, with 18 bases between them. The germline gives CDR1 SGHRS, CDR2 YFSETQ. The CDR3, as DNA: TGCGCCAGCAGGCAACAGCAGACAGTAGGCAATGAGCAGTTCTTC. Encoded protein: CASRQQQTVGNEQFF.

The J gene is TRBJ2-3, the V gene TRBV9; D possibly corresponds to TRBD2 (6 bases). Deletions cut 0 bases from V and 5 bases from J, with 16 bases between. The CDR3 totals 16 residues. Germline V gene lookup returns CDR1 SGDLS and CDR2 YYNGEE. The CDR3 DNA follows: TGTGCCAGCAGCGTAGCCCAACCTAGCGACCGAGATACGCAGTATTTT. Protein sequence: CASSVAQPSDRDTQYF.

This chain joins TRBV11-3 and TRBJ1-1, with TRBD1 as a possible D gene (5 bases). This CDR3 comprises 14 residues. CDR1 is SGHNT, CDR2 YENEEA, per germline. The V end was cut by 4 bases, the J end by 0 bases, with 9 bases between. The CDR3 DNA follows: TGTGCCAGCAGCTCAATGACAGTGAACACTGAAGCTTTCTTT. It codes for CASSSMTVNTEAFF.

This sequence joins TRBV6-5 and TRBJ2-3; D possibly corresponds to TRBD2 (5 bases). Trimming pared 2 bases from V and 2 bases from J, leaving 11 bases between. Germline CDR1 and CDR2: MNHEY and SVGAGI. CDR3 length: 15 amino acids. CDR3 amino acids: CASSYTGLFTDTQYF. The CDR3 DNA reads TGTGCCAGCAGTTACACTGGACTGTTCACAGATACGCAGTATTTT.

The V call is TRBV10-2, the J call TRBJ2-1, with TRBD2 matching 13 bases. V lost 6 bases, J lost 7 bases, and 6 bases stayed unmatched. Germline V gene lookup returns CDR1 WSHSY and CDR2 SAAADI. This CDR3 contains 15 residues. CDR3 in DNA: TGCGCCAGCAGCCTGGGACTAGCGGGGCTGAATGAGCAGTTCTTC. Protein product: CASSLGLAGLNEQFF.

Only a few counts were recorded for this clone. V gene TRBV6-5 combines with J gene TRBJ1-1; 8 nucleotides line up with TRBD1. The J segment lost 5 bases and the V segment lost 2 bases, leaving 10 bases of the junction unmatched. CDR1 MNHEY and CDR2 SVGAGI come from the germline V gene. The CDR3 covers 16 residues. The CDR3 DNA reads as TGTGCCAGCAGTTACAATGGACAGGGAGGTACGACTGAAGCTTTCTTT. Protein: CASSYNGQGGTTEAFF.

This chain connects TRBV11-2 to TRBJ2-7; 7 nucleotides line up with TRBD1. Germline V gene lookup returns CDR1 SGHAT and CDR2 FQNNGV. The CDR3 totals 17 residues. V was pared by 5 bases and J by 0 bases, with 13 bases of the junction left unmatched. The CDR3 region has the DNA TGTGCCAGCAGCCCCCTTGGTGGACAGGTCAGCTCCTACGAGCAGTACTTC. The encoded protein is CASSPLGGQVSSYEQYF.

The gene calls are TRBV11-3 and TRBJ2-1; 11 bases map to TRBD2. This CDR3 comprises 17 residues. CDR1 and CDR2 (germline): SGHNT, YENEEA. J lost 5 bases, V lost 1 base, and 7 bases had no gene match. Written as DNA, the CDR3 is TGTGCCAGCAGCTTAGGTTTAGCGGGGGGGCCCCACAATGAGCAGTTCTTC. It encodes CASSLGLAGGPHNEQFF.

The sample holds a few counts of this clone. The chain carries TRBV20-1 and TRBJ2-1; D uncertain. V was pared by 6 bases and J by 7 bases, with 7 bases between. The CDR3 runs to 10 residues. Per germline, CDR1 DFQATT and CDR2 SNEGSKA (reference sequence). This chain's CDR3 is CSAISNEQFF. The DNA for the CDR3 is TGCAGTGCGATTAGTAATGAGCAGTTCTTC.

Here the CDR3 DNA reads TGTGCCAGCAGTATGACAGCAAATCAGCCCCAGCATTTT. Translation: CASSMTANQPQHF. The rearrangement links TRBV5-8 to TRBJ1-5, with a possible D match to TRBD1 (5 bases). With 5 bases removed from V and 4 bases from J, the gap between germline ends came to 10 bases. The length of the CDR3 is 13 residues. Germline CDR1 reads SGHTS; CDR2 reads YDEGEE.

The sample holds a few counts of this clone. J is TRBJ2-7 and V is TRBV27, with D maybe TRBD2 (5 bases). This CDR3 region has 15 residues. The ends were cut back, 3 bases at V and 1 base at J, with 13 bases in the middle. The germline gives CDR1 MNHEY, CDR2 SMNVEV (reference sequence). The CDR3 spells CASSFRAGGSYEQYV. CDR3 in DNA: TGTGCCAGCAGTTTTCGGGCAGGAGGTTCCTACGAGCAGTACGTC.

This chain uses TRBV6-1 with TRBJ1-1, with D possibly TRBD1 on 6 matching bases. The CDR3 is made up of 14 amino acids. The V gene lost 6 bases and the J gene lost 0 bases, with 11 bases spanning the gap. Germline V CDR1 and CDR2: MNHNS, SASEGT. The CDR3 protein is CASRQGVVNTEAFF. DNA of the CDR3: TGTGCCAGCAGACAGGGTGTAGTGAACACTGAAGCTTTCTTT.

The V gene is TRBV11-2, the J gene TRBJ1-4; no clear D gene. V was clipped by 6 bases and J by 0 bases, with 8 bases between them. The CDR3 length is 14 residues. CDR1 and CDR2 from the germline V gene are SGHAT and FQNNGV. CDR3 amino acids: CASSYSTTNEKLFF. The DNA for the CDR3 is TGTGCCAGCAGTTACTCTACAACTAATGAAAAACTGTTTTTT.

This clone was counted at least ten times. V usage is TRBV5-6 and J usage is TRBJ1-6; D perhaps matches TRBD1 (5 bases). The CDR3 is 15 residues long. Deletions cut 3 bases from V and 7 bases from J, with 14 bases between. Germline V CDR1 and CDR2: SGHDT, YYEEEE. DNA of the CDR3: TGTGCCAGCAGCTACCTCGGGGGACGAAATTCACCCCTCCACTTT. This codes for CASSYLGGRNSPLHF.

V and J are TRBV7-9 and TRBJ2-7, with 10 positions matching TRBD2. The CDR3 sequence is 15 residues long. CDR1 and CDR2 from the germline V gene are SEHNR and FQNEAQ (reference sequence). Trimming at V came to 5 bases and at J to 3 bases, leaving 7 bases not matched to a gene. The CDR3 is CASSLSSGGLYEQYF. CDR3 bases: TGTGCCAGCAGCCTTTCTAGCGGGGGCCTCTACGAGCAGTACTTC.

This clone came up a few times. The V gene is TRBV28, the J gene TRBJ1-5; D unclear. This CDR3 spans 14 amino acids. CDR1 and CDR2 from the germline V gene are MDHEN and SYDVKM. Trimming left V 7 bases short and J 7 bases short, with 17 bases between. CDR3 nucleotides: TGTGCCAGCAAGTCCGCGGGTCATGGGCAGCCCCAGCATTTT. Translating gives CASKSAGHGQPQHF.

The V call is TRBV5-1, the J call TRBJ1-1, with a possible D match to TRBD1 (6 bases). Between the trimmed V and J ends, which lost 0 bases and 4 bases, there was a span of 16 bases. The CDR3 extends over 16 amino acids. Germline loops: CDR1 SGHRS, CDR2 YFSETQ. CDR3 DNA: TGCGCCAGCAGCTTGGCCGGCGAGGGGGTGGGCACTGAAGCTTTCTTT. This encodes CASSLAGEGVGTEAFF.

This chain connects TRBV7-9 to TRBJ1-3, with D perhaps matching TRBD1 (6 bases). Trimming took off 7 bases at V and 6 bases at J, with 19 bases between the two ends. CDR3 length: 15 residues. The germline V gene has CDR1 SEHNR and CDR2 FQNEAQ (reference sequence). In DNA, the CDR3 is TGTGCCAGCACCCCCTGGGACAAGGCTGAAAACACCATATATTTT. Residues: CASTPWDKAENTIYF.

This clone appeared a single time. The CDR3 region is CASSPRAGQGIGELFF. As DNA, the CDR3 is TGTGCCAGCTCACCACGGGCCGGACAGGGTATCGGGGAGCTGTTTTTT. This chain connects TRBV18 to TRBJ2-2; 8 nucleotides match TRBD1. Per the germline V gene, CDR1 is KGHSH and CDR2 is LQKENI. CDR3 length: 16 residues. Trimming at V came to 1 base and at J to 7 bases, leaving 8 bases not matched to a gene.

The V and J genes are TRBV6-6 and TRBJ1-5; 7 positions agree with TRBD1. Germline CDR1 MNHNY, CDR2 SVGAGI (reference sequence). This CDR3 region has 14 residues. The V segment lost 2 bases and the J segment 6 bases; nucleotides outside the gene matches: 4. The CDR3 DNA follows: TGTGCCAGCAGTTACAGAGGGGGCAGTCAGCCCCAGCATTTT. Its protein is CASSYRGGSQPQHF.

In its sample, this clone was seen a few times. The chain couples TRBV15 to TRBJ2-3; TRBD1 might be the D (6 bases). Per germline, CDR1 LNHNV and CDR2 YYDKDF (reference sequence). The CDR3 loop spans 16 amino acids. Trimming pared 3 bases from V and 0 bases from J, leaving 13 bases between. The CDR3 reads CATSSGNRVSTDTQYF. CDR3 DNA sequence: TGTGCCACCAGCAGTGGGAACAGGGTTAGCACAGATACGCAGTATTTT.

The rearrangement links TRBV6-1 to TRBJ2-7; D tentatively fits TRBD1 or TRBD2 (5 bases each). This CDR3 has 13 amino acids. Trimming took 2 bases from V and 2 from J, leaving 7 bases between them. Per germline, CDR1 MNHNS and CDR2 SASEGT. CDR3: CASSELGAYEQYV. CDR3 DNA sequence: TGTGCCAGCAGTGAACTGGGGGCCTACGAGCAGTACGTC.

The rearrangement joins TRBV28 to TRBJ1-4; unclear D gene. Germline V lookup: CDR1 MDHEN, CDR2 SYDVKM. The germline V and J ends were trimmed by 5 bases and 7 bases, with 17 bases remaining between them. The CDR3 contains 15 residues. The CDR3 here is CASSGAGFSTEKLFF. The CDR3 DNA sequence: TGTGCCAGCAGTGGTGCGGGCTTTTCGACTGAAAAACTGTTTTTT. The full variable domain, with the rest looked up from reference TRBV28 and TRBJ1-4, is DVKVTQSSRYLVKRTGEKVFLECVQDMDHENMFWYRQDPGLGLRLIYFSYDVKMKEKGDIPEGYSVSREKKERFSLILESASTNQTSMYLCASSGAGFSTEKLFFGSGTQLSVL.

With regard to this clone: This sample includes further DNA sequences coding for the same CDR3. This chain links TRBV6-4 with TRBJ1-1; unclear D gene. CDR3 length: 13 residues. CDR1 MRHNA and CDR2 SNTAGT come from the germline V gene. Trimming removed 4 bases from V and 0 bases from J, with 6 bases in between. The CDR3 region has the DNA TGTGCCAGCAGTGCAACTATGAACACTGAAGCTTTCTTT. Amino acids: CASSATMNTEAFF.